The rows below give T cell receptor beta chains drawn from one sample of a study of shared clonotypes between healthy human individuals. Clones were sequenced by immunoSEQ multiplex PCR, and TCRdb holds only the in-frame ones, with some missing. The data show about 2 million clones, approximately 94% seen once. Sequenced material: naive CD8+ T cells sorted from blood. The origin of the receptors is a man between 18 and 29 years old in good health. CDR3s include the opening cysteine and the closing phenylalanine or tryptophan. The D gene is left open where the match is weak. Expanded clones are given a class, and other clones once, few, many or no size at all.

v_gene,abundance,d_gene,j_gene,CDR3nt,CDR3aa
TRBV28,NA,NA,TRBJ1-1,TGTGCCAGCAGTTTAGCACAGAACACTGAAGCTTTCTTT,CASSLAQNTEAFF
TRBV7-3,once,TRBD1,TRBJ1-1,TGTGCCAGCAGCTTCATTACAGGGGCGGGGGAAAGGAACACTGAAGCTTTCTTT,CASSFITGAGERNTEAFF
TRBV5-6,once,NA,TRBJ1-6,TGTGCCAGCACCCCCGGGTGGGACACGGGAAATTCACCCCTCCACTTT,CASTPGWDTGNSPLHF
TRBV6-1,NA,NA,TRBJ1-1,TGTGCCAGCAGTGAAAAGGCCGAATTGTGGGTGAACACTGAAGCTTTCTTT,CASSEKAELWVNTEAFF
TRBV27,NA,TRBD1,TRBJ2-5,TGTGCCAGCAGTCCAGGGACAGGGGGAGAGACCCAGTACTTC,CASSPGTGGETQYF
TRBV15,NA,NA,TRBJ2-4,TGTGCCACGCAAGGTCTAGCCAAAAACATTCAGTACTTC,CATQGLAKNIQYF
TRBV28,NA,NA,TRBJ1-5,TGTGCCAGCAGTTTGGTAGACAGTAATAGCAATCAGCCCCAGCATTTT,CASSLVDSNSNQPQHF
TRBV13,once,NA,TRBJ1-2,TGTGCCAGCAGCTTACGTGACACAAACTATGGCTACACCTTC,CASSLRDTNYGYTF
TRBV27,NA,NA,TRBJ1-2,TGTGCCAGCCGCACCACCGACAGTATACGTGGCTACACCTTC,CASRTTDSIRGYTF
TRBV27,NA,NA,TRBJ2-1,TGTGCCAGCAGTGGAGAGGGTACGGAGGGGGATGAGCAGTTCTTC,CASSGEGTEGDEQFF
TRBV7-8,NA,NA,TRBJ2-7,TGTGCCAGCAGCTTAGGAGACAGCTACGAGCAGTACTTC,CASSLGDSYEQYF
TRBV9,NA,TRBD1,TRBJ2-2,TGTGCCAGCAGCCGACAGGGACCCACCGGGGAGCTGTTTTTT,CASSRQGPTGELFF
TRBV6-5,few,NA,TRBJ2-7,TGTGCCAGCAGTTACTCCTCCAGCTCCTACGAGCAGTACTTC,CASSYSSSSYEQYF
TRBV6-1,NA,NA,TRBJ2-2,TGTGCCAGCTGTCTAAACACCGGGGAGCTGTTTTTT,CASCLNTGELFF
TRBV7-8,NA,TRBD2,TRBJ2-7,TGTGCCAGCAGCCCCAGCGGACTAGGTGTTGAGAAGCAGTACTTC,CASSPSGLGVEKQYF
TRBV6-5,NA,NA,TRBJ2-7,TGTGCCAGCAGTCTAGGGTCCTACGAGCAGTACTTC,CASSLGSYEQYF
TRBV9,NA,NA,TRBJ2-7,TGTGCCAGCAGCGTAGAAGCGGCCATCGGATCCTACGAGCAGTACTTC,CASSVEAAIGSYEQYF
TRBV27,NA,TRBD1,TRBJ2-5,TGTGCCAGCAGTAACAGGACAGGGGGCAATCGTGAGACCCAGTACTTC,CASSNRTGGNRETQYF
TRBV9,once,TRBD1,TRBJ1-6,TGTGCCAGCAGCCAGGGGGGTGGGGCGGAAAATTCACCCCTCCACTTT,CASSQGGGAENSPLHF
TRBV19,NA,NA,TRBJ1-1,TGTGCCAGTAGTACTCCAGCAACTAACACTGAAGCTTTCTTT,CASSTPATNTEAFF
TRBV28,once,NA,TRBJ2-7,TGTGCCAGCAGTTTCGACTACTACGAGCAGTACTTC,CASSFDYYEQYF
TRBV19,NA,NA,TRBJ1-2,TGTGCCAGTAGTATAGTTCCAGGGGTTGGCTATGGCTACACCTTC,CASSIVPGVGYGYTF
TRBV27,NA,NA,TRBJ2-7,TGTGCCAGCAGTTTACAGGGATCTGCCGAGCAGTACTTC,CASSLQGSAEQYF
TRBV6-5,once,NA,TRBJ1-2,TGTGCCAGCAGTTACTCTGCAGGGGCAATCTATGGCTACACCTTC,CASSYSAGAIYGYTF
TRBV6-5,NA,NA,TRBJ1-3,TGTGCCAGCACTATAGGGACGGTTGGAAACACCATATATTTT,CASTIGTVGNTIYF
TRBV5-1,NA,TRBD2,TRBJ2-7,TGCGCCAGCAGCTTGGCGGGAGGGTACTACGAGCAGTACTTC,CASSLAGGYYEQYF
TRBV27,NA,TRBD1,TRBJ2-5,TGTGCCAGCAGTTTTCGACACCACAGGGGTCTTAACGAGACCCAGTACTTC,CASSFRHHRGLNETQYF
TRBV2,NA,TRBD1,TRBJ1-6,TGTGCCAGCACATTGACAGGGAGCTCCTATAATTCACCCCTCCACTTT,CASTLTGSSYNSPLHF
TRBV11-2,NA,TRBD2,TRBJ2-7,TGTGCCAGCAGCTTAGGGGCGGGAGGGGACTACGAGCAGTACTTC,CASSLGAGGDYEQYF
TRBV13,NA,NA,TRBJ1-2,TGTGCCAGCAGCCAAGGAGGGGGGCTAATTGACTATGGCTACACCTTC,CASSQGGGLIDYGYTF
TRBV11-2,NA,TRBD2,TRBJ2-1,TGTGCCAGCAGCTTGCTAGCGGGAGGAAACAATGAGCAGTTCTTC,CASSLLAGGNNEQFF
TRBV10-3,once,NA,TRBJ2-7,TGTGCCATCAGCCAGGATCAGGACGAGCAGTACTTC,CAISQDQDEQYF
TRBV12-1,once,NA,TRBJ1-2,TGTGCCAGCAGCGCCCGGACAGGGCTATGTGGCTACACCTTC,CASSARTGLCGYTF
TRBV30,NA,NA,TRBJ1-3,TGTGCCTGGGACACTGGAAACACCATATATTTT,CAWDTGNTIYF
TRBV19,NA,NA,TRBJ1-1,TGTGCCAGTACTCTCGGGAACACTGAAGCTTTCTTT,CASTLGNTEAFF
TRBV28,NA,TRBD2,TRBJ2-1,TGTGCCAGCAGTAGCGGGGGGGCCTCTGAGCAGTTCTTC,CASSSGGASEQFF
TRBV27,NA,TRBD2,TRBJ2-3,TGTGCCAGCAGTTTTAGCGGGAGCACAGATACGCAGTATTTT,CASSFSGSTDTQYF
TRBV27,NA,NA,TRBJ2-7,TGTGCCAGCAGTTTAGGTACAGGTCCTTCCTACGAGCAGTACTTC,CASSLGTGPSYEQYF
TRBV30,NA,NA,TRBJ2-3,TGTGCCTGGAGAGGTCCGCTGGCCTCCCGCACAGATACGCAGTATTTT,CAWRGPLASRTDTQYF
TRBV2,NA,NA,TRBJ2-7,TGTGCCAGCAGTGTAACGACAGCCCTAGGCTCCTACGAGCAGTACTTC,CASSVTTALGSYEQYF
TRBV20-1,NA,NA,TRBJ2-7,TGCAGTGCTGGTATGGAGAACGAGCAGTACTTC,CSAGMENEQYF
TRBV4-1,NA,NA,TRBJ2-1,TGCGCCAGCAGCCAACGGACTGGCAATGAGCAGTTCTTC,CASSQRTGNEQFF
TRBV7-9,NA,TRBD1,TRBJ1-1,TGTGCCAGCAGCCCGACGACGGACAGGGAGGAATTCTTT,CASSPTTDREEFF
TRBV28,NA,NA,TRBJ1-2,TGTGCCAGCAGTTTTCAGGGCCCTCTTGGCTACACCTTC,CASSFQGPLGYTF
TRBV18,NA,NA,TRBJ1-1,TGTGCCAGCTCACCACCCGACAGTTTCTTCGTGGGTCCTGAAGCTTTCTTT,CASSPPDSFFVGPEAFF
TRBV4-1,once,NA,TRBJ2-7,TGCGCCAGCAGCCAAGATTTTTCAGACTACGAGCAGTACTTC,CASSQDFSDYEQYF
TRBV9,once,NA,TRBJ1-2,TGTGCCAGCAGCGTGGGGAGGGAGTCCTTCTATGGCTACACCTTC,CASSVGRESFYGYTF
TRBV27,NA,NA,TRBJ1-4,TGTGCCAGCGGGATCAGAGGGGGGCCAGGAAAACTGTTTTTT,CASGIRGGPGKLFF
TRBV2,NA,NA,TRBJ1-6,TGTGCCAGCAGTGCTGACGATAGCCGTGCTTCACCCCTCCACTTT,CASSADDSRASPLHF
TRBV10-2,NA,TRBD2,TRBJ2-1,TGCGCCAGCAGGACATTCGAAGGGACTAGCGGCTTTTCCTACAATGAGCAGTTCTTC,CASRTFEGTSGFSYNEQFF
TRBV2,NA,NA,TRBJ2-1,TGTGCCAGCAAAACCGGGCCCTCCTACAATGAGCAGTTCTTC,CASKTGPSYNEQFF
TRBV13,NA,NA,TRBJ1-3,TGTGCCAGCAGTTCCGGGGCCGCGAGCTCTGGAAACACCATATATTTT,CASSSGAASSGNTIYF
TRBV4-1,NA,NA,TRBJ2-4,TGCGCCAGCAGTCAGTGGGACTTTGGCAAAAACATTCAGTACTTC,CASSQWDFGKNIQYF
TRBV6-5,NA,NA,TRBJ2-1,TGTGCCAGCTCGATCTACTCCTACAATGAGCAGTTCTTC,CASSIYSYNEQFF
TRBV5-1,NA,TRBD2,TRBJ2-7,TGCGCCAGCAGCTGGTCGTTAGCGGGAGCCTCCTACGAGCAGTACTTC,CASSWSLAGASYEQYF
TRBV18,NA,TRBD1,TRBJ2-2,TGTGCCAGCTCACCTCGGACAGGGGATACCGGGGAGCTGTTTTTT,CASSPRTGDTGELFF
TRBV7-9,NA,NA,TRBJ2-7,TGTGCCAGCAGTCGGACAGACCCGCAGTACTTC,CASSRTDPQYF
TRBV18,NA,TRBD2,TRBJ2-7,TGTGCCAGCTCACCCGACACTAGCGGCACCTACGAGCAGTACTTC,CASSPDTSGTYEQYF
TRBV5-4,once,TRBD1,TRBJ2-7,TGTGCCAGCAGCTGGGCGACAGGGGCCTACGAGCAGTACTTC,CASSWATGAYEQYF
TRBV5-6,NA,TRBD2,TRBJ2-7,TGTGCCAGCAGCTTCATGACTAGCGGGAGAATCTACGAGCAGTACTTC,CASSFMTSGRIYEQYF